This T cell receptor (beta chain) was identified in a study of OX40 agonist ivuxolimab in advanced cancers. Study overall: Allowance was made for prior anti-PD-1, anti-PD-L1 or anti-CTLA-4 therapy, and roughly 40% had some.

Clones were sequenced by immunoSEQ multiplex PCR, and TCRdb holds only the in-frame ones, with some missing. The sample includes 35,000 to 50,000 clones, about 79% of them seen just once. The study, taken as a whole, reports: Clones of CD4+ and CD8+ blood T cells grew by week 6 at doses of 0.1 to 3.0 mg/kg.

Within the sample, this clone is medium-sized. Its antigen remains unidentified. Autoimmune disease history or systemic immunosuppression led to patient exclusion. Blood was sampled at baseline, cycle 4 day 1, and cycle 7 day 1. The CDR3 has 15 amino acids. Trimming cost V 10 bases and J 0 bases; bases outside gene matches: 10. Germline CDR1 SNHLY, CDR2 FYNNEI. The clonotype comes from an adult with an advanced solid tumor such as melanoma, head and neck, liver or kidney cancer. This chain joins TRBV2 and TRBJ2-3; TRBD2 matches 7 bases. This material consisted of CD4+ or CD8+ T cells sorted from blood, taken in a trial of the OX40 agonist ivuxolimab. CDR3 amino acids: CAIKTGTTSTDTQYF. The CDR3 DNA reads as TGTGCCATCAAGACGGGGACTACTAGCACAGATACGCAGTATTTT.